These 11 T cell receptor beta chains came from one sample sequenced in a study of T-cell reconstitution after alpha-beta-depleted transplantation in children. Preparation of the TCRbeta library involved a method that used unique molecular identifiers. TCRdb fed the PCR reads into MiXCR, producing one record per CDR3 protein. The sample yields fewer than 1 million distinct CDR3 sequences, approximately 15% seen once. Sequenced here: PBMCs, mostly from graft donor cells, sampled 360 days after TCRalphabeta/CD19-depleted stem cell transplant. The receptors here all came from a male patient aged 10-17 years who had a stem cell transplant for acute lymphoblastic leukemia, so the T cells may come from the graft donor.

This clonotype has more than one count but fewer than ten. The J gene is TRBJ2-1, the V gene TRBV12-5; D may be TRBD2 (5 bases). The CDR3 runs 14 residues. V gave up 6 bases and J gave up 3 bases, with 12 bases separating them. CDR1 is LGHNT, CDR2 FRNRAP, per germline. The CDR3 here is CASGPETSYNEQFF. For the CDR3, the DNA is TGTGCTAGTGGCCCTGAAACTAGCTACAATGAGCAGTTCTTC.

In its sample, this clonotype was seen a few times. The chain uses TRBV12-3 or TRBV12-4 and TRBJ2-5, with TRBD2 identical over 10 bases. This CDR3 has 16 amino acids. J lost 2 bases, V lost 6 bases, and 9 bases had no gene match. The CDR3 protein is CASSLLGLAVQETQYF. As DNA, the CDR3 is TGTGCCAGCAGCCTACTAGGACTAGCGGTACAAGAGACCCAGTACTTC.

V and J are TRBV12-3 or TRBV12-4 and TRBJ1-2, with D tentatively TRBD1 (5 bases). The CDR3 covers 14 residues. V gave up 3 bases and J gave up 4 bases, with 12 bases separating them. The CDR3 reads CASSFGTGLYGYTF. In DNA, the CDR3 is TGTGCCAGCAGTTTCGGCACGGGGCTCTATGGCTACACCTTC.

V gene TRBV28 combines with J gene TRBJ1-2; unclear D gene. The CDR3 is 13 residues long. Germline V gene sequence: CDR1 MDHEN, CDR2 SYDVKM. Between the trimmed V and J ends, which lost 6 bases and 3 bases, there was a span of 11 bases. CDR3: CASRDFGDYGYTF. CDR3 DNA: TGTGCCAGCAGGGATTTCGGAGACTATGGCTACACCTTC.

This chain connects TRBV20-1 to TRBJ2-2; no definite D call. V lost 0 bases, J lost 6 bases, and 20 bases lay in between. This CDR3 region has 17 residues. Germline CDR1 and CDR2: DFQATT and SNEGSKA (reference sequence). CDR3 sequence: CSARDKATDSRPGELFF. CDR3 in DNA: TGCAGTGCTAGAGATAAGGCTACTGACTCCCGCCCCGGGGAGCTGTTTTTT.

This clonotype was observed a handful of times. The chain employs TRBV18 and TRBJ1-3; D possibly corresponds to TRBD1 (6 bases). In germline, CDR1 is KGHSH, CDR2 LQKENI. This CDR3 contains 18 residues. V was cut by 1 base and J by 4 bases, with 20 bases left in between. The CDR3: CASSPLFNLGGTGNTIYF. The DNA for the CDR3 is TGTGCCAGCTCACCACTTTTCAACTTAGGGGGGACCGGAAACACCATATATTTT.

This clonotype was observed many times. The gene calls are TRBV20-1 and TRBJ2-5; D may match TRBD1 or TRBD2 (6 bases each). This CDR3 contains 13 residues. Between the trimmed V and J ends, which lost 6 bases and 1 base, there was a span of 12 bases. In germline, CDR1 is DFQATT, CDR2 SNEGSKA (reference sequence). CDR3 coding DNA: TGCAGTGCCCCAAGGGGGGCCCAAGAGACCCAGTACTTC. Its translation is CSAPRGAQETQYF.

CDR3 region: CATSSEPGQSFYNEQFF. DNA for the CDR3: TGTGCCACCAGCAGCGAACCTGGACAGTCTTTTTACAATGAGCAGTTCTTC. V is TRBV15 and J is TRBJ2-1; the D gene is possibly TRBD1 (6 bases). This CDR3 is built from 17 residues. Germline CDR1 is LNHNV and CDR2 is YYDKDF (reference sequence). V lost 3 bases to trimming and J lost 4 bases, with 19 bases between them.

The table lists this clonotype with many counts. The chain uses TRBV10-3 and TRBJ2-4; D remains unclear. The CDR3 sequence is 15 residues long. Germline loops: CDR1 ENHRY, CDR2 SYGVKD. Deletions cut 2 bases from V and 0 bases from J, with 8 bases between. The CDR3 region has the DNA TGTGCCATCAGTGAGGCGGCTCGAGCCAAAAACATTCAGTACTTC. It translates to CAISEAARAKNIQYF.

This chain uses TRBV5-1 with TRBJ1-1; D call uncertain. CDR3 length equals 12 residues. Looked up from germline, CDR1 is SGHRS and CDR2 is YFSETQ. Trimming removed 7 bases from V and 3 bases from J, with 10 bases in between. The CDR3 DNA reads as TGCGCCAGCGCCAAGTTAGACACTGAAGCTTTCTTT. Translation: CASAKLDTEAFF. The full variable domain, rest sourced from reference TRBV5-1 and TRBJ1-1, is KAGVTQTPRYLIKTRGQQVTLSCSPISGHRSVSWYQQTPGQGLQFLFEYFSETQRNKGNFPGRFSGRQFSNSRSEMNVSTLELGDSALYLCASAKLDTEAFFGQGTRLTVV.

This clonotype was recorded at least ten times. The gene calls are TRBV5-1 and TRBJ2-2, with 13 bases that match TRBD2. V dropped 6 bases and J dropped 8; count of bases not matched to a gene: 7. The CDR3 loop spans 15 amino acids. Per germline, CDR1 SGHRS and CDR2 YFSETQ. CDR3 in amino acids: CASNKGLAGRGELFF. DNA of the CDR3: TGCGCCAGCAACAAGGGACTAGCGGGACGAGGGGAGCTGTTTTTT. The full variable domain, with the rest looked up from reference TRBV5-1 and TRBJ2-2, is KAGVTQTPRYLIKTRGQQVTLSCSPISGHRSVSWYQQTPGQGLQFLFEYFSETQRNKGNFPGRFSGRQFSNSRSEMNVSTLELGDSALYLCASNKGLAGRGELFFGEGSRLTVL.